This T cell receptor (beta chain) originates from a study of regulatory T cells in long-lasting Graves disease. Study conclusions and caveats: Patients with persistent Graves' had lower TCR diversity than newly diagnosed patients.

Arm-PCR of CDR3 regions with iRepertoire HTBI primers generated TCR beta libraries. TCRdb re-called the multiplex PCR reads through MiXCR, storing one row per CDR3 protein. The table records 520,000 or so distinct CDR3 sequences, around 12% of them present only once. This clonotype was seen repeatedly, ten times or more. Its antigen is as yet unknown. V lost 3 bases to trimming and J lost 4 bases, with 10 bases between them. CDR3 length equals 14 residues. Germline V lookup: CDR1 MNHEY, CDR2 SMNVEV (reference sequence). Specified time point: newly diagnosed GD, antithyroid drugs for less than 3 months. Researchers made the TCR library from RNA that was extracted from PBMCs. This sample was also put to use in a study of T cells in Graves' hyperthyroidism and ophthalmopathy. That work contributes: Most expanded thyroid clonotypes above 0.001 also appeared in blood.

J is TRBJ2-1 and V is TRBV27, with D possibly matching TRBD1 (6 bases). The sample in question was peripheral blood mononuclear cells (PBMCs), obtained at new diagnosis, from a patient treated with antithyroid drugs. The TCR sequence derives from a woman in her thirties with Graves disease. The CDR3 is CASSFDRRYNEQFF. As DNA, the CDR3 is TGTGCCAGCAGTTTCGACAGGAGATACAATGAGCAGTTCTTC.